The 14 T cell receptor beta chains in this list originate from one sample, sequenced in a study. MiXCR, applied by TCRdb to the RT-PCR reads, yields one record per CDR3 protein. The data show about 680,000 distinct CDR3 sequences, 12% to 15% seen once. The sample comprised memory CD4+ T cells from blood. All receptors derive from a female donor in good health, serving as a healthy control.

Ten or more counts support this clonotype. This CDR3 reads CASSQNAYEQYF. The CDR3 region has the DNA TGTGCCAGCAGCCAAAATGCGTACGAGCAGTACTTC. This chain joins TRBV27 and TRBJ2-7, with D uncertain. This CDR3 has 12 residues. From germline, CDR1 is MNHEY and CDR2 SMNVEV (reference sequence). V was pared by 6 bases and J by 4 bases, with 10 bases between.

The CDR3 sequence: CASSPSRAGGEQFF. DNA of the CDR3: TGTGCCAGCAGCCCGTCCCGAGCGGGAGGCGAGCAGTTCTTC. This chain joins TRBV3-1 and TRBJ2-1, with 9 bases identical to TRBD2. Looked up from germline, CDR1 is LGHDT and CDR2 is YNNKEL (reference sequence). The CDR3 is made up of 14 amino acids. J was trimmed by 10 bases and V by 4 bases; bases with no gene match: 8.

On this clonotype: A read error is possible here, since a much larger clone lies one base away. The chain carries TRBV20-1 and TRBJ2-5; D may be TRBD1 (6 bases). Germline CDR1 and CDR2: DFQATT and SNEGSKA (reference sequence). V lost 3 bases to trimming and J lost 4 bases, with 9 bases between them. The CDR3 is 12 residues long. The CDR3 DNA sequence: TGCAGTGCTAGGAGGGGGATAGAGACCCAGTACTTC. Residues: CSARRGIETQYF.

The count of this clonotype is one. This chain links TRBV6-6 with TRBJ2-1; D possibly corresponds to TRBD1 (6 bases). From germline, CDR1 is MNHNY and CDR2 SVGAGI (reference sequence). The CDR3 length is 17 residues. Between the trimmed V and J ends, which lost 4 bases and 4 bases, there was a span of 20 bases. The CDR3 coding sequence is TGTGCCAGCAGTTTTTCTTCCCCGAAAGGGACATACAATGAGCAGTTCTTC. As protein: CASSFSSPKGTYNEQFF.

This clonotype was seen a few times. The genes are TRBV6-6 and TRBJ2-1, with TRBD2 matching over 12 bases. The CDR3 loop spans 14 amino acids. With 7 bases clipped from V and 9 bases from J, the junction kept 7 bases outside the gene matches. Germline V lookup: CDR1 MNHNY, CDR2 SVGAGI (reference sequence). CDR3 region: CASNRLAGVGEQFF. The CDR3 DNA reads as TGTGCCAGCAACCGACTAGCGGGAGTCGGTGAGCAGTTCTTC.

This clonotype was detected ten times or more. The rearrangement uses TRBV12-3 or TRBV12-4 and TRBJ1-2; unclear D gene. This CDR3 is built from 14 residues. Trimming removed 3 bases from V and 1 base from J, with 9 bases in between. The CDR3 DNA sequence: TGTGCCAGCAGTTTTGAACCGCTTAACTATGGCTACACCTTC. Translation: CASSFEPLNYGYTF.

This chain links TRBV14 with TRBJ2-7; no definite D call. CDR1 is SGHDN and CDR2 is FVKESK in the germline V gene. The CDR3 is made up of 14 amino acids. The germline V and J ends were trimmed by 1 base and 6 bases, with 13 bases remaining between them. The CDR3 spells CASSQGLLTAEQYF. DNA for the CDR3: TGTGCCAGCAGCCAAGGTCTTTTAACAGCCGAGCAGTACTTC.

V is TRBV7-2 and J is TRBJ2-7; 9 bases are shared with TRBD1. The V gene's germline CDR1 is SGHTA and CDR2 FQGNSA. The CDR3 length is 15 residues. V shed 3 bases, J shed 2 bases, and the junction held 5 bases outside the gene matches. The DNA for the CDR3 is TGTGCCAGCAGCTTGTGGACAGGGGTAACCTACGAGCAGTACTTC. Its translation: CASSLWTGVTYEQYF. Based on the CDR3 plus reference TRBV7-2 and TRBJ2-7, the full variable domain is GAGVSQSPSNKVTEKGKDVELRCDPISGHTALYWYRQSLGQGLEFLIYFQGNSAPDKSGLPSDRFSAERTGGSVSTLTIQRTQQEDSAVYLCASSLWTGVTYEQYFGPGTRLTVT.

DNA for the CDR3: TGTGCCATCAGTGCTAGAGGACAGCCGGAGGGAATACAAGAGACCCAGTACTTC. Amino acid sequence: CAISARGQPEGIQETQYF. This chain joins TRBV10-3 and TRBJ2-5; the D call may be TRBD1 or TRBD2 (6 bases each). The CDR3 extends over 18 amino acids. V was pared by 4 bases and J by 2 bases, with 23 bases between. CDR1 is ENHRY and CDR2 is SYGVKD in the germline V gene.

This clonotype was detected ten times or more. The rearrangement links TRBV4-3 to TRBJ1-1; a weak D match, TRBD1 (6 bases). Trimming removed 3 bases at V and 1 base at J, with 15 bases between. The CDR3 extends over 16 amino acids. Per germline, CDR1 LGHNA and CDR2 YSLEER. The CDR3 DNA is TGCGCCAGCAGCCACTCCAGGGGAGGAGGGAACACTGAAGCTTTCTTT. It specifies CASSHSRGGGNTEAFF.

This clonotype was seen repeatedly, ten times or more. The genes are TRBV7-2 and TRBJ2-5; D is unclear. The CDR3 is made up of 15 amino acids. Trimming took 5 bases from V and 1 from J, leaving 14 bases between them. The germline V gene has CDR1 SGHTA and CDR2 FQGNSA. CDR3 amino acids: CASSPLWQTQETQYF. CDR3 nucleotide sequence: TGTGCCAGCAGCCCCTTGTGGCAGACCCAAGAGACCCAGTACTTC. Full variable domain (missing parts from reference TRBV7-2 and TRBJ2-5): GAGVSQSPSNKVTEKGKDVELRCDPISGHTALYWYRQSLGQGLEFLIYFQGNSAPDKSGLPSDRFSAERTGGSVSTLTIQRTQQEDSAVYLCASSPLWQTQETQYFGPGTRLLVL.

V usage is TRBV15 and J usage is TRBJ2-1; D might be TRBD2 (5 bases). CDR1 LNHNV and CDR2 YYDKDF come from the germline V gene (reference sequence). CDR3 size: 19 residues. V gave up 3 bases and J gave up 6 bases, with 27 bases separating them. CDR3 nucleotides: TGTGCCACCAGCAGGATCCCCTCCCTCGGCAGGTTCGGAGGCAATGAGCAGTTCTTC. As protein: CATSRIPSLGRFGGNEQFF.

The sample holds many counts of this clonotype. The CDR3 reads CAISESGWLLAGNTIYF. The CDR3 DNA follows: TGTGCCATCAGTGAGTCGGGTTGGCTTCTGGCCGGAAACACCATATATTTT. The gene calls are TRBV10-3 and TRBJ1-3; no clear D. The CDR3 length is 17 residues. V was shortened by 0 bases and J by 4 bases, with 16 bases between the two germline ends. In germline, CDR1 is ENHRY, CDR2 SYGVKD.

This clonotype showed up just a few times. This chain connects TRBV27 to TRBJ2-7; 7 bases are a match to TRBD2. Germline CDR1 and CDR2: MNHEY and SMNVEV (reference sequence). CDR3 length: 16 amino acids. V dropped 8 bases and J dropped 3; count of bases not matched to a gene: 16. CDR3 protein: CASRDGPGLSHYEQYF. The CDR3, as DNA: TGTGCCAGCCGCGACGGCCCGGGACTATCACACTACGAGCAGTACTTC.